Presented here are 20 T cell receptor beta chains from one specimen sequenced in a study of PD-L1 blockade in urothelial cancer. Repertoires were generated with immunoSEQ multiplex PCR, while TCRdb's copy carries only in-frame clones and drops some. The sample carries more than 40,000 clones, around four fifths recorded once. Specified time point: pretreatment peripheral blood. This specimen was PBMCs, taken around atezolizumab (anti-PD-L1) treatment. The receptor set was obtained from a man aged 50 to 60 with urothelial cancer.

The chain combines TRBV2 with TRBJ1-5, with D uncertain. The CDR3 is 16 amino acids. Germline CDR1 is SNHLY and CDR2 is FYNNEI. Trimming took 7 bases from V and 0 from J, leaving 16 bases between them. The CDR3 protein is CASKLGVPYSNQPQHF. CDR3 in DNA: TGTGCCAGCAAGTTGGGCGTACCATATAGCAATCAGCCCCAGCATTTT.

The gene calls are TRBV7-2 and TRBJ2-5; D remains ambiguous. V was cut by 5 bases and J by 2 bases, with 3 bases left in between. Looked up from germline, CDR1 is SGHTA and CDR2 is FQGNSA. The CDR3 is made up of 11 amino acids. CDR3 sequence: CASSQQETQYF. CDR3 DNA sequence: TGTGCCAGCAGCCAACAAGAGACCCAGTACTTC. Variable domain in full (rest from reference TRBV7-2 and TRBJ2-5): GAGVSQSPSNKVTEKGKDVELRCDPISGHTALYWYRQSLGQGLEFLIYFQGNSAPDKSGLPSDRFSAERTGGSVSTLTIQRTQQEDSAVYLCASSQQETQYFGPGTRLLVL.

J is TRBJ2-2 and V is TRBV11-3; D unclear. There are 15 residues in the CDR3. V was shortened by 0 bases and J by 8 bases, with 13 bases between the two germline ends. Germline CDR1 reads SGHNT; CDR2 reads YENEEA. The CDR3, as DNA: TGTGCCAGCAGCTTAGAGAAAACACTAAAAGGGGAGCTGTTTTTT. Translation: CASSLEKTLKGELFF.

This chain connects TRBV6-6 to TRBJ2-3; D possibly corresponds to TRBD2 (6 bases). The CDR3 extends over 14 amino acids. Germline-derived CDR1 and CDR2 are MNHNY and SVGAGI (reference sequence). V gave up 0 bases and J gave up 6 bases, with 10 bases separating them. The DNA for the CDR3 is TGTGCCAGCAGTTACTCGAGTACTAGCGATACGCAGTATTTT. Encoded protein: CASSYSSTSDTQYF.

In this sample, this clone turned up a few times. The CDR3 here is CASSENAVGNQPQHF. The CDR3 region has the DNA TGTGCCAGCAGCGAGAATGCCGTAGGCAATCAGCCCCAGCATTTT. The chain uses TRBV9 and TRBJ1-5; D gene unclear. The CDR3 is 15 residues long. The germline V gene encodes CDR1 SGDLS and CDR2 YYNGEE. V lost 3 bases to trimming and J lost 2 bases, with 12 bases between them.

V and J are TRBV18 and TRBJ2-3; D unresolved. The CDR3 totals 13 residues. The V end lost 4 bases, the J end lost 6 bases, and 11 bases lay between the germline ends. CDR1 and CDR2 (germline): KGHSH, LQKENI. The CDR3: CASSLARRDTQYF. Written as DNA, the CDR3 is TGTGCCAGCTCACTCGCTAGAAGGGATACGCAGTATTTT.

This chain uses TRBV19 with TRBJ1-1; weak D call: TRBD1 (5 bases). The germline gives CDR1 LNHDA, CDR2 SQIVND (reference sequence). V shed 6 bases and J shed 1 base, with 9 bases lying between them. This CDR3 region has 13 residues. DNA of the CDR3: TGTGCCAGTAGGTTTAGGGGGAACACTGAAGCTTTCTTT. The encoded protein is CASRFRGNTEAFF.

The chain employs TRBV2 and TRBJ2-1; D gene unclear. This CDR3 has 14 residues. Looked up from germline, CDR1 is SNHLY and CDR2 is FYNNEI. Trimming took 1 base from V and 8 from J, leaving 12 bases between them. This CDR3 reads CASSEVATSHEQFF. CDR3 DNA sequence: TGTGCCAGCAGTGAAGTAGCTACGAGCCATGAGCAGTTCTTC.

The CDR3 DNA is TGTGCCAGCAGCCAGGGTAATCAGCCCCAGCATTTT. Amino acid sequence: CASSQGNQPQHF. The J gene is TRBJ1-5, the V gene TRBV28; D might be TRBD1 (5 bases). The CDR3 has 12 residues. Germline CDR1 and CDR2: MDHEN and SYDVKM. Trimming removed 6 bases at V and 4 bases at J, with 7 bases between.

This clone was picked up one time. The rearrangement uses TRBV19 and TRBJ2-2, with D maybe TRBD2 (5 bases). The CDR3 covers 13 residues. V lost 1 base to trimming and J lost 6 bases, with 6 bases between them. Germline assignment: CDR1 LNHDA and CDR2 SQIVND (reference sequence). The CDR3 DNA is TGTGCCAGTAGTATAGGAGGGCCCGGGGAGCTGTTTTTT. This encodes CASSIGGPGELFF.

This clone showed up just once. In DNA, the CDR3 is TGTGCCAGCAGTCGGGACAGGGCCAATCAGCCCCAGCATTTT. Translated: CASSRDRANQPQHF. The J gene is TRBJ1-5, the V gene TRBV6-1, with 9 bases fitting TRBD1. There are 14 residues in the CDR3. Germline trimming cut 5 bases from V and 3 bases from J; bases unmatched to any gene: 2. Per germline, CDR1 MNHNS and CDR2 SASEGT.

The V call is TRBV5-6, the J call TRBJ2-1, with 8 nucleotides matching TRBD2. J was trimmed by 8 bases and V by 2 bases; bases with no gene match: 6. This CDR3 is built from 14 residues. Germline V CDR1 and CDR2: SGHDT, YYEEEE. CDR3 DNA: TGTGCCAGCAGCTTCAGCGGGGGAGGAGATGAGCAGTTCTTC. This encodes CASSFSGGGDEQFF. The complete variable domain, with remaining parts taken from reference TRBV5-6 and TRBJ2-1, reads DAGVTQSPTHLIKTRGQQVTLRCSPKSGHDTVSWYQQALGQGPQFIFQYYEEEERQRGNFPDRFSGHQFPNYSSELNVNALLLGDSALYLCASSFSGGGDEQFFGPGTRLTVL.

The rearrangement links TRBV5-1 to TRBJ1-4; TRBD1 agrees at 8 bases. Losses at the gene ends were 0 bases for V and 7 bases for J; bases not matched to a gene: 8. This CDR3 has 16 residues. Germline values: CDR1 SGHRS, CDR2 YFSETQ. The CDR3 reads CASSLGTGNIGEKLFF. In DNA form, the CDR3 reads TGCGCCAGCAGCTTGGGGACAGGGAATATAGGTGAAAAACTGTTTTTT.

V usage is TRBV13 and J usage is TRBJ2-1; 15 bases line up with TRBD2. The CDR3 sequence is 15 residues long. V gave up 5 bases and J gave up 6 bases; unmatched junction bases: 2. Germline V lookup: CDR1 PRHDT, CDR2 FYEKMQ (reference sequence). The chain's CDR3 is CASSRGLAGGNEQFF. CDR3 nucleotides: TGTGCCAGCAGCCGGGGACTAGCGGGAGGCAATGAGCAGTTCTTC. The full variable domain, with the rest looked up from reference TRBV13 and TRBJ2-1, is AAGVIQSPRHLIKEKRETATLKCYPIPRHDTVYWYQQGPGQDPQFLISFYEKMQSDKGSIPDRFSAQQFSDYHSELNMSSLELGDSALYFCASSRGLAGGNEQFFGPGTRLTVL.

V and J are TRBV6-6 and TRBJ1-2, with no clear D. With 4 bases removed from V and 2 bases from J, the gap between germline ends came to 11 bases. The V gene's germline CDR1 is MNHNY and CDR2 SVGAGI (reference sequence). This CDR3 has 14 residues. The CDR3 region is CASSSSGVNYGYTF. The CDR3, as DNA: TGTGCCAGCAGTTCCTCCGGGGTAAACTATGGCTACACCTTC.

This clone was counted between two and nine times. This chain's CDR3 is CASSIGAGLASGELFF. The CDR3 DNA reads TGTGCCAGTAGTATAGGCGCAGGACTAGCATCCGGGGAGCTGTTTTTT. The chain carries TRBV19 and TRBJ2-2, with TRBD2 matching over 8 bases. The CDR3 contains 16 residues. Trimming removed 1 base from V and 6 bases from J; junction bases left unmatched: 7. Germline V gene lookup returns CDR1 LNHDA and CDR2 SQIVND (reference sequence).

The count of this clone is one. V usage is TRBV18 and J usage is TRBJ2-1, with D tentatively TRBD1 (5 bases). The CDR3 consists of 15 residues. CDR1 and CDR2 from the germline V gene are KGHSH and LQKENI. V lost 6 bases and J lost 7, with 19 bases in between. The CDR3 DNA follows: TGTGCCAGCTCCCCGGCGGCAGGGTCCAGGAATGAGCAGTTCTTC. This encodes CASSPAAGSRNEQFF.

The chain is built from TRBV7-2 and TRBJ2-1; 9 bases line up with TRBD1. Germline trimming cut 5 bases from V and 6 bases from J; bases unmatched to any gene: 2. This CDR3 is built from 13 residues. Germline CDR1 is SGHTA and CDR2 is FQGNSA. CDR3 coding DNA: TGTGCCAGCAGCCGGGACAGGGTCAATGAGCAGTTCTTC. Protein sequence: CASSRDRVNEQFF.

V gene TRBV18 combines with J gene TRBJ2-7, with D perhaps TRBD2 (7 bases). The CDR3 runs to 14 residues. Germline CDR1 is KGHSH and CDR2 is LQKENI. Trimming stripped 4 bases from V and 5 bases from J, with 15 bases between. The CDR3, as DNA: TGTGCCAGCTCACTTGGGGGCGGGGGTCACGAGCAGTACTTC. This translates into CASSLGGGGHEQYF.

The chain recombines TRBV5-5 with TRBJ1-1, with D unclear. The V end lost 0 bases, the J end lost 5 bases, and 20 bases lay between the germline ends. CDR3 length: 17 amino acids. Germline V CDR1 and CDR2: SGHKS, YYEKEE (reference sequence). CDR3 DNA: TGTGCCAGCAGCTTGGGAATTCTTGGTGAACCGGGGACTGAAGCTTTCTTT. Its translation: CASSLGILGEPGTEAFF. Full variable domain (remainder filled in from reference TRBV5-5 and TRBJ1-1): DAGVTQSPTHLIKTRGQQVTLRCSPISGHKSVSWYQQVLGQGPQFIFQYYEKEERGRGNFPDRFSARQFPNYSSELNVNALLLGDSALYLCASSLGILGEPGTEAFFGQGTRLTVV.